The text below deals with one TCR beta chain. Which antigen it targets is not known. The sample holds no much larger clone one base away, and base qualities are not on file. Libraries were built with the immunoSEQ multiplex PCR assay. The original pipeline was this. A statistical classification framework was built for diagnosing cytomegalovirus status from the catalog of TCR beta chain sequences. This is the immuneACCESS table as TCRdb keeps it, with only in-frame sequences that have V and J called. A part of the clones is gone; compared with another copy, unresolved V genes explain less than half, and the rest is unexplained. The D gene and trimming were derived from the DNA, and the V and J assignments and clone size from that table. The sample has approximately 98,000 clones on record, approximately 85% of them singletons. The ten largest make up about 2.9% of the sample. The data derive from a study of cytomegalovirus exposure and HLA in healthy donors (dated by TCRdb to about 2017). In the study overall: According to a later analysis, one platform produced both the roughly 120 validation repertoires and the 700 or so repertoires of the first cohort. The study aimed to test whether cataloging public T cell receptors could reveal signatures of past pathogen exposure. Besides the first cohort of roughly 640 subjects, a separate validation cohort made up of 120 or so different subjects was used. To predict cytomegalovirus infection status, the study brought together high-throughput TCR immunosequencing, statistical association of individual TCRs with disease status, and machine learning.

Donors formed part of the validation cohort, which comprised 120 subjects and was distinct from the first cohort of fewer than 750 subjects. The paper as a whole reports these results and caveats: While some public TCRs were present in many individuals, most TCR sequences turned up only very rarely across donors. Cytomegalovirus status was reported to be diagnosed by the classifier with high specificity and sensitivity in both the original and validation cohorts. The authors suggested that the approach could potentially be generalized to other disease states and immunological phenotypes. All 120 or so repertoires were used to score co-occurrence in the validation cohort in a later analysis, because that analysis had no HLA typing for the cohort. In vitro tests confirmed that a few of the cytomegalovirus-associated TCR beta chains recognize cytomegalovirus antigens. A total of 150 to 200 TCR beta chains were listed by the study as associated with cytomegalovirus. Subsequent analysis determined that TCRs grouped into clusters in the first cohort also showed a tendency toward co-occurrence across the 120 or so validation repertoires, and 85% to 95% of cluster scores exceeded 0.

Via the germline V gene, CDR1 is MGHDK and CDR2 SYGVNS. The germline V end is reduced by 3 bases and the J end by 1 base; junction bases left unmatched: 3. Including the terminal cysteine and phenylalanine, the CDR3 comprises 15 residues. The entry retains the CDR3 DNA only, 45 bases that are in frame from base 1. Recombination connected TRBV25-1 to TRBJ2-5; 9 junctional bases match TRBD2. This clonotype was obtained from a woman aged 18-29 years in good health and CMV-seronegative. The sequencing sample was made of PBMCs. The CDR3 corresponds to CASSEGLASQETQYF. The nucleotide sequence is TGTGCCAGCAGTGAGGGACTAGCCTCCCAAGAGACCCAGTACTTC.